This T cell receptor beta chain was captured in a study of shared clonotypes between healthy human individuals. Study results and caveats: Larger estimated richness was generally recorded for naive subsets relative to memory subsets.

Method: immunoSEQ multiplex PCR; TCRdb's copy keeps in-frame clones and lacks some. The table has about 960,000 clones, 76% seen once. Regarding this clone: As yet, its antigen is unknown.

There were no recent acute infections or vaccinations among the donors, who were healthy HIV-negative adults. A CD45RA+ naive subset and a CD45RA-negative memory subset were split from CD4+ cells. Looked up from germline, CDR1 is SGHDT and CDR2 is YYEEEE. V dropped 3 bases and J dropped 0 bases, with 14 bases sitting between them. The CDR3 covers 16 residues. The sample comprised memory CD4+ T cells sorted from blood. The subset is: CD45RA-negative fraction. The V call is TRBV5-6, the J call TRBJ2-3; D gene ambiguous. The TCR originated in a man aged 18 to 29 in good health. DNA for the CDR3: TGTGCCAGCAGCTACGTGCGTACAGCTAGCACAGATACGCAGTATTTT. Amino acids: CASSYVRTASTDTQYF.